Listed below are T cell receptor beta chains from one sample, sequenced in a study of T-cell reconstitution after alpha-beta-depleted transplantation in children. TCRdb re-called the PCR reads through MiXCR, storing one row per CDR3 protein. The sample consists of some 500,000 distinct CDR3 sequences, around a third of them appearing once. Sample: PBMCs from the stem cell graft donor, taken from the stem cell graft. These receptor sequences come from a human donor who donated a stem cell graft to a child with aplastic anemia. The CDR3 runs from the conserved cysteine through the conserved F or W. The D gene is left open where the match is weak. Only part of the rows carry a size: once, few, many, or a class if the clone is expanded.

v_gene: TRBV20-1
abundance: .
d_gene: .
j_gene: TRBJ2-7
CDR3nt: TGCAGTGCTAGCAGTGGGGGCTCCTACGAGCAGTACTTC
CDR3aa: CSASSGGSYEQYF

v_gene: TRBV4-3
abundance: few
d_gene: TRBD2
j_gene: TRBJ2-3
CDR3nt: TGCGCCAGCAGCCAAGATTCGGGAGGGAGCACAGATACGCAGTATTTT
CDR3aa: CASSQDSGGSTDTQYF

v_gene: TRBV7-8
abundance: few
d_gene: .
j_gene: TRBJ1-5
CDR3nt: TGTGCCAGCAGCTTAGCAGGGGGAGATCAGCCCCAGCATTTT
CDR3aa: CASSLAGGDQPQHF

v_gene: TRBV5-1
abundance: .
d_gene: .
j_gene: TRBJ2-2
CDR3nt: TGCGCCAGCAATGGTTTATTGCAGGGTGCCGGGGAGCTGTTTTTT
CDR3aa: CASNGLLQGAGELFF

v_gene: TRBV6-2/TRBV6-3
abundance: .
d_gene: .
j_gene: TRBJ2-2
CDR3nt: TGTGCCAGCAGTACAGACACTTTAGAAAACACCGGGGAGCTGTTTTTT
CDR3aa: CASSTDTLENTGELFF

v_gene: TRBV12-3/TRBV12-4
abundance: .
d_gene: .
j_gene: TRBJ1-5
CDR3nt: TGTGCCAGCAGTTTCCGACAGTATAGCAATCAGCCCCAGCATTTT
CDR3aa: CASSFRQYSNQPQHF

v_gene: TRBV30
abundance: few
d_gene: .
j_gene: TRBJ2-6
CDR3nt: TGTGCCTGGAGTGGCCCCTTCGGACAGAGCTCTGGGGCCAACGTCCTGACTTTC
CDR3aa: CAWSGPFGQSSGANVLTF

v_gene: TRBV7-8
abundance: .
d_gene: TRBD2
j_gene: TRBJ2-1
CDR3nt: TGTGCCAGCAGCTTAGAACTAGCGGGACGAAGGTCCTACAATGAGCAGTTCTTC
CDR3aa: CASSLELAGRRSYNEQFF

v_gene: TRBV30
abundance: few
d_gene: .
j_gene: TRBJ2-7
CDR3nt: TGTGCCTGGGCAAGGCGAGGGACCTACGAGCAGTACTTC
CDR3aa: CAWARRGTYEQYF

v_gene: TRBV29-1
abundance: few
d_gene: TRBD1
j_gene: TRBJ1-2
CDR3nt: TGCAGCGCTACGGCGGGACAGAGAAACTATGGCTACACCTTC
CDR3aa: CSATAGQRNYGYTF

v_gene: TRBV6-2/TRBV6-3
abundance: .
d_gene: TRBD1
j_gene: TRBJ1-1
CDR3nt: TGTGCCAGCAGTTCGGGACAGCTTGAAGCTTTCTTT
CDR3aa: CASSSGQLEAFF

v_gene: TRBV14
abundance: few
d_gene: TRBD2
j_gene: TRBJ2-2
CDR3nt: TGTGCCAGCAGCCGCTTTAGCGGGAGGGCGAACACCGGGGAGCTGTTTTTT
CDR3aa: CASSRFSGRANTGELFF

v_gene: TRBV30
abundance: few
d_gene: .
j_gene: TRBJ2-6
CDR3nt: TGTGCCCTAACCCGGGACAGGGCCAACGTCCTGACTTTC
CDR3aa: CALTRDRANVLTF

v_gene: TRBV12-3/TRBV12-4
abundance: .
d_gene: .
j_gene: TRBJ2-1
CDR3nt: TGTGCCAGCAGTTCTGGGGAGTTCTTGCGCTACAATGAGCAGTTCTTC
CDR3aa: CASSSGEFLRYNEQFF

v_gene: TRBV7-2
abundance: .
d_gene: .
j_gene: TRBJ2-3
CDR3nt: TGTGCCAGCAGCTCCGGACACCGCGGGGTCGTGAATACGCAGTATTTT
CDR3aa: CASSSGHRGVVNTQYF

v_gene: TRBV12-3/TRBV12-4
abundance: few
d_gene: .
j_gene: TRBJ2-3
CDR3nt: TGTGCCAGCAGCCGGGACCTCTATACGCAGTATTTT
CDR3aa: CASSRDLYTQYF

v_gene: TRBV4-1
abundance: .
d_gene: .
j_gene: TRBJ1-1
CDR3nt: TGCGCCAGCAGCCACCAGGGTCGGCTCGTGGACACTGAAGCTTTCTTT
CDR3aa: CASSHQGRLVDTEAFF

v_gene: TRBV9
abundance: few
d_gene: TRBD1
j_gene: TRBJ2-5
CDR3nt: TGTGCCAGCAGCGTAGAGGGACAGGTTCGGGAGACCCAGTACTTC
CDR3aa: CASSVEGQVRETQYF

v_gene: TRBV20-1
abundance: .
d_gene: TRBD2
j_gene: TRBJ2-1
CDR3nt: TGCAGTGCTATCCCCGGGACCGGGACTAGCGCTGGGCAGTTCTTC
CDR3aa: CSAIPGTGTSAGQFF

v_gene: TRBV12-3/TRBV12-4
abundance: few
d_gene: .
j_gene: TRBJ1-2
CDR3nt: TGTGCCAGCAGTTTCGGACAGTCTTCTAACTATGGCTACACCTTC
CDR3aa: CASSFGQSSNYGYTF

v_gene: TRBV5-6
abundance: few
d_gene: .
j_gene: TRBJ1-5
CDR3nt: TGTGCCAGCAGCTCCATCAATCAGCCCCAGCATTTT
CDR3aa: CASSSINQPQHF

v_gene: TRBV18
abundance: .
d_gene: .
j_gene: TRBJ1-2
CDR3nt: TGTGCCAGCTCACCACAGGAGGAACAGGGTTCTTCACGCTATGGCTACACCTTC
CDR3aa: CASSPQEEQGSSRYGYTF

v_gene: TRBV5-1
abundance: .
d_gene: TRBD2
j_gene: TRBJ2-5
CDR3nt: TGCGCCAGCAGCTTGGCGCTGACTAGCGGGAAACAAGAGACCCAGTACTTC
CDR3aa: CASSLALTSGKQETQYF

v_gene: TRBV12-3/TRBV12-4
abundance: .
d_gene: TRBD2
j_gene: TRBJ2-1
CDR3nt: TGTGCCAGCAGTGCCGGGACTAGCGTTCATGAGCAGTTCTTC
CDR3aa: CASSAGTSVHEQFF

v_gene: TRBV3-1
abundance: .
d_gene: TRBD1
j_gene: TRBJ2-5
CDR3nt: TGTGCCAGCAGCTCCCCCGGGACAGGGGGAGAGGAGACCCAGTACTTC
CDR3aa: CASSSPGTGGEETQYF

v_gene: TRBV2
abundance: .
d_gene: TRBD1
j_gene: TRBJ2-6
CDR3nt: TGTGCCAGCTCCCTAAGACAGGGCTTTGGGGCCAACGTCCTGACTTTC
CDR3aa: CASSLRQGFGANVLTF

v_gene: TRBV6-1
abundance: .
d_gene: .
j_gene: TRBJ1-5
CDR3nt: TGTGCCAGCAGGGAGAATAGCAATCAGCCCCAGCATTTT
CDR3aa: CASRENSNQPQHF

v_gene: TRBV20-1
abundance: few
d_gene: .
j_gene: TRBJ1-2
CDR3nt: TGCAGTGCTGAGGACAGCGCGAGTGGCTACACCTTC
CDR3aa: CSAEDSASGYTF

v_gene: TRBV20-1
abundance: .
d_gene: TRBD2
j_gene: TRBJ2-2
CDR3nt: TGCAGTGCTAGAGATCCAGCGGGAGTGTATTGGAAGGCCGGGGAGCTGTTTTTT
CDR3aa: CSARDPAGVYWKAGELFF

v_gene: TRBV27
abundance: .
d_gene: .
j_gene: TRBJ1-2
CDR3nt: TGTGCCAGCAGCCCAACAGGGTACTATGGCTACACCTTC
CDR3aa: CASSPTGYYGYTF

v_gene: TRBV9
abundance: .
d_gene: TRBD1
j_gene: TRBJ2-1
CDR3nt: TGTGCCAGCAGCGTGAAGGGGTACGGGACAGGGGGGACCAATGAGCAGTTCTTC
CDR3aa: CASSVKGYGTGGTNEQFF

v_gene: TRBV7-8
abundance: few
d_gene: TRBD1
j_gene: TRBJ2-1
CDR3nt: TGTGCCAGCAGCTACTTGGGACAGTACTACAATGAGCAGTTCTTC
CDR3aa: CASSYLGQYYNEQFF

v_gene: TRBV7-9
abundance: .
d_gene: .
j_gene: TRBJ2-5
CDR3nt: TGTGCCAGCAGCCCTTCCGGGACACCGTACCAAGAGACCCAGTACTTC
CDR3aa: CASSPSGTPYQETQYF

v_gene: TRBV18
abundance: .
d_gene: .
j_gene: TRBJ2-3
CDR3nt: TGTGCCAGCTCACCAACGGTCTCAGATACGCAGTATTTT
CDR3aa: CASSPTVSDTQYF

v_gene: TRBV12-3/TRBV12-4
abundance: once
d_gene: .
j_gene: TRBJ1-4
CDR3nt: TGTGCCAGCACCCAGACCCCAGGACTTGCTGAAAAACTGTTTTTT
CDR3aa: CASTQTPGLAEKLFF

v_gene: TRBV18
abundance: few
d_gene: TRBD1
j_gene: TRBJ1-4
CDR3nt: TGTGCCAGCTCACCACCCGACAGGGCGGGTGAAAAACTGTTTTTT
CDR3aa: CASSPPDRAGEKLFF

v_gene: TRBV6-5
abundance: .
d_gene: TRBD2
j_gene: TRBJ2-7
CDR3nt: TGTGCCAGCATCTGGACTAGCGGGAGGTCCTACGAGCAGTACTTC
CDR3aa: CASIWTSGRSYEQYF

v_gene: TRBV12-3/TRBV12-4
abundance: few
d_gene: .
j_gene: TRBJ1-5
CDR3nt: TGTGCCAGCAGTTTGGGCAGGGGTTATAGCAATCAGCCCCAGCATTTT
CDR3aa: CASSLGRGYSNQPQHF

v_gene: TRBV25-1
abundance: .
d_gene: .
j_gene: TRBJ2-5
CDR3nt: TGTGCCAGCAGTGAGTGGGTGGAGACCCAGTACTTC
CDR3aa: CASSEWVETQYF

v_gene: TRBV5-4
abundance: few
d_gene: .
j_gene: TRBJ2-1
CDR3nt: TGTGCCAGCAGCCCCGAACAGGGAATGCTCTACAATGAGCAGTTCTTC
CDR3aa: CASSPEQGMLYNEQFF

v_gene: TRBV4-3
abundance: .
d_gene: .
j_gene: TRBJ1-2
CDR3nt: TGCGCCAGCAGCCAAGAGACAGTTAACTATGGCTACACCTTC
CDR3aa: CASSQETVNYGYTF

v_gene: TRBV19
abundance: few
d_gene: .
j_gene: TRBJ1-5
CDR3nt: TGTGCCAGTAGTATGAGGCCGGTTAGCAATCAGCCCCAGCATTTT
CDR3aa: CASSMRPVSNQPQHF

v_gene: TRBV5-6
abundance: few
d_gene: TRBD1
j_gene: TRBJ2-1
CDR3nt: TGTGCCAGCAGCACAGGGGGCGCTTCTGTGTATGAGCAGTTCTTC
CDR3aa: CASSTGGASVYEQFF

v_gene: TRBV28
abundance: once
d_gene: TRBD1
j_gene: TRBJ1-1
CDR3nt: TGTGCCAGCACCTCACTAGCCCCGGGACAGGGGAACACTGAAGCTTTCTTT
CDR3aa: CASTSLAPGQGNTEAFF

v_gene: TRBV27
abundance: few
d_gene: TRBD1
j_gene: TRBJ2-4
CDR3nt: TGTGCCAGCAGTTTATCGCGGACAGGGGGCAAACACATTCAGTACTTC
CDR3aa: CASSLSRTGGKHIQYF

v_gene: TRBV25-1
abundance: .
d_gene: TRBD2
j_gene: TRBJ2-5
CDR3nt: TGTGCCAGCAGTTTGACTAGCGGGAGGTCCCAAGAGACCCAGTACTTC
CDR3aa: CASSLTSGRSQETQYF

v_gene: TRBV6-5
abundance: few
d_gene: .
j_gene: TRBJ2-1
CDR3nt: TGTGCCAGCAGTTACTCGATTTTTAATGAGCAGTTCTTC
CDR3aa: CASSYSIFNEQFF

v_gene: TRBV29-1
abundance: many
d_gene: TRBD1
j_gene: TRBJ2-1
CDR3nt: TGCAGCGCCTCGTCCGGGACAGGGTACAATGAGCAGTTCTTC
CDR3aa: CSASSGTGYNEQFF

v_gene: TRBV7-9
abundance: once
d_gene: .
j_gene: TRBJ1-4
CDR3nt: TGTGCCAGCAGCTTAGCGGGCCAGTTTCAGGAAAAACTGTTTTTT
CDR3aa: CASSLAGQFQEKLFF

v_gene: TRBV7-2
abundance: .
d_gene: .
j_gene: TRBJ2-7
CDR3nt: TGTGCCAGCAGCTTCAATCCGACACCTTTACAACCTAACGAGCAGTACTTC
CDR3aa: CASSFNPTPLQPNEQYF

v_gene: TRBV15
abundance: .
d_gene: TRBD1
j_gene: TRBJ1-1
CDR3nt: TGTGCCACCAGCAGAGAAGGGACAGGGTCTGAAGCTTTCTTT
CDR3aa: CATSREGTGSEAFF

v_gene: TRBV4-3
abundance: few
d_gene: .
j_gene: TRBJ2-3
CDR3nt: TGCGCCAGCAGCCAAGGGCAGGGTACCTCAGATACGCAGTATTTT
CDR3aa: CASSQGQGTSDTQYF

v_gene: TRBV20-1
abundance: .
d_gene: TRBD1
j_gene: TRBJ1-5
CDR3nt: TGCAGTGCTAGAGCCCTGCCACAACAGGGGAATCAGCCCCAGCATTTT
CDR3aa: CSARALPQQGNQPQHF

v_gene: TRBV10-3
abundance: few
d_gene: .
j_gene: TRBJ2-1
CDR3nt: TGTGCCACCGCGTTAGAGGGGAATGAGCAGTTCTTC
CDR3aa: CATALEGNEQFF